The 25 T cell receptor beta chains below come from one sample, sequenced in a study of cytomegalovirus exposure and HLA in healthy donors. 13 Jbeta primers and 60 Vbeta primers were used for the PCR. Profiled with immunoSEQ multiplex PCR; TCRdb holds only in-frame clones, not every one. The sample carries about 140,000 clones, more than 70% recorded once. The material sequenced was PBMCs. These receptors were collected from a male donor in good health and CMV-seropositive.

This clone was found a few times. This chain links TRBV9 with TRBJ2-1; TRBD2 agrees at 14 bases. Looked up from germline, CDR1 is SGDLS and CDR2 is YYNGEE. This CDR3 region has 16 residues. V was pared by 2 bases and J by 6 bases, with 4 bases of the junction left unmatched. CDR3 amino acids: CASSVAGTSGGNEQFF. Here the CDR3 DNA reads TGTGCCAGCAGCGTCGCCGGGACTAGCGGGGGCAATGAGCAGTTCTTC.

The V and J genes are TRBV4-1 and TRBJ2-3; 8 bases fit TRBD1. Germline V gene sequence: CDR1 MGHRA, CDR2 YSYEKL. The CDR3 extends over 15 amino acids. J lost 0 bases, V lost 2 bases, and 1 base had no gene match. The DNA for the CDR3 is TGCGCCAGCAGCCAACAGGGGGCTAGCACAGATACGCAGTATTTT. Residues: CASSQQGASTDTQYF.

The chain carries TRBV29-1 and TRBJ2-2; 12 positions match TRBD2. This CDR3 region has 16 residues. V lost 3 bases, J lost 6 bases, and 8 bases stayed unmatched. Germline loops: CDR1 SQVTM, CDR2 ANQGSEA. The CDR3 nucleotides read TGCAGCGTTGAGAACCTAGCGGGAGGGCCGGCCGGGGAGCTGTTTTTT. This translates into CSVENLAGGPAGELFF.

The chain links TRBV18 to TRBJ2-5, with D possibly matching TRBD1 (6 bases). The germline gives CDR1 KGHSH, CDR2 LQKENI. Trimming took 3 bases from V and 3 from J, leaving 11 bases between them. This CDR3 has 14 residues. The CDR3 DNA follows: TGTGCCAGCTCACCCGGACAGAGGAAAGAGACCCAGTACTTC. This encodes CASSPGQRKETQYF.

The chain combines TRBV19 with TRBJ2-7, with TRBD1 as a possible D gene (5 bases). Between the trimmed V and J ends, which lost 3 bases and 0 bases, there was a span of 12 bases. The CDR3 spans 15 residues. CDR1 is LNHDA and CDR2 is SQIVND in the germline V gene (reference sequence). The CDR3 nucleotides read TGTGCCAGTAGTATGGGGCCCCAGGCCTCCTACGAGCAGTACTTC. Protein: CASSMGPQASYEQYF. Filled out from reference TRBV19 and TRBJ2-7, the complete variable domain reads DGGITQSPKYLFRKEGQNVTLSCEQNLNHDAMYWYRQDPGQGLRLIYYSQIVNDFQKGDIAEGYSVSREKKESFPLTVTSAQKNPTAFYLCASSMGPQASYEQYFGPGTRLTVT.

This chain uses TRBV27 with TRBJ1-6; no definite D call. V was trimmed by 6 bases and J by 0 bases, leaving 12 bases between them. From germline, CDR1 is MNHEY and CDR2 SMNVEV (reference sequence). This CDR3 region has 16 residues. The CDR3: CASRLTESSYNSPLHF. As DNA, the CDR3 is TGTGCCAGCAGGCTTACAGAGAGCTCCTATAATTCACCCCTCCACTTT.

This chain joins TRBV11-2 and TRBJ2-7, with D possibly TRBD2 on 7 matching bases. CDR1 is SGHAT and CDR2 is FQNNGV in the germline V gene. Trimming took off 4 bases at V and 5 bases at J, with 18 bases between the two ends. The CDR3 is 15 residues long. The CDR3 DNA reads TGTGCCAGCAGCTATCCCGGGGGGCTGAGCGACGAGCAGTACTTC. Protein product: CASSYPGGLSDEQYF.

The gene calls are TRBV19 and TRBJ2-6, with a weak D call TRBD1 (6 bases). Germline values: CDR1 LNHDA, CDR2 SQIVND (reference sequence). The CDR3 length is 13 residues. In DNA, the CDR3 is TGTGCAGTACAGGGATCTGGGGCCAACGTCCTGACTTTC. This encodes CAVQGSGANVLTF. The complete variable domain, with remaining parts taken from reference TRBV19 and TRBJ2-6, reads DGGITQSPKYLFRKEGQNVTLSCEQNLNHDAMYWYRQDPGQGLRLIYYSQIVNDFQKGDIAEGYSVSREKKESFPLTVTSAQKNPTAFYLCAVQGSGANVLTFGAGSRLTVL.

This clone was seen just once. J is TRBJ1-2 and V is TRBV19, with 7 bases that match TRBD1. Germline V gene sequence: CDR1 LNHDA, CDR2 SQIVND (reference sequence). This CDR3 comprises 12 residues. Losses at the gene ends were 5 bases for V and 7 bases for J; bases not matched to a gene: 4. The CDR3 bases are TGTGCCAGTAGTCCCAGACAGGGTGGCTACACCTTC. Translated: CASSPRQGGYTF. Full variable domain (outside the CDR3, taken from reference TRBV19 and TRBJ1-2): DGGITQSPKYLFRKEGQNVTLSCEQNLNHDAMYWYRQDPGQGLRLIYYSQIVNDFQKGDIAEGYSVSREKKESFPLTVTSAQKNPTAFYLCASSPRQGGYTFGSGTRLTVV.

This clone came up a few times. The chain combines TRBV27 with TRBJ2-1; TRBD2 matches 9 bases. This CDR3 contains 14 residues. Germline CDR1 and CDR2: MNHEY and SMNVEV (reference sequence). V lost 6 bases, J lost 7 bases, and 7 bases stayed unmatched. The CDR3 bases are TGTGCCAGCAGGAGGTTAGCGGGGGTAAATGAGCAGTTCTTC. Protein: CASRRLAGVNEQFF.

Only a few counts were recorded for this clone. The chain is built from TRBV7-2 and TRBJ2-7; D is ambiguous. Germline lookup yields CDR1 SGHTA and CDR2 FQGNSA. CDR3 size: 13 residues. The V end was cut by 1 base, the J end by 4 bases, with 8 bases between. The CDR3 loop reads CASSLDLYYEQYF. Here the CDR3 DNA reads TGTGCCAGCAGCTTAGATCTATATTACGAGCAGTACTTC.

The chain employs TRBV5-3 and TRBJ2-2; 8 bases are shared with TRBD1. TRBV5-3 is an open reading frame whose function is uncertain. CDR3 length: 16 amino acids. V shed 0 bases, J shed 1 base, and the junction held 2 bases outside the gene matches. CDR3 sequence: CARSLGTGLNTGELFF. CDR3 sequence (DNA): TGTGCCAGAAGCTTGGGGACAGGGCTGAACACCGGGGAGCTGTTTTTT.

This clone was counted a single time. The rearrangement joins TRBV9 to TRBJ1-5, with 7 bases that match TRBD1. The CDR3 has 15 residues. From germline, CDR1 is SGDLS and CDR2 YYNGEE. With 6 bases clipped from V and 0 bases from J, the junction kept 6 bases outside the gene matches. Here the CDR3 DNA reads TGTGCCAGCAACCCGACAGGGAATAGCAATCAGCCCCAGCATTTT. Translating gives CASNPTGNSNQPQHF.

The chain carries TRBV27 and TRBJ1-1; 8 bases match TRBD1. Germline CDR1 and CDR2: MNHEY and SMNVEV (reference sequence). The V segment lost 8 bases and the J segment 4 bases; nucleotides outside the gene matches: 9. The CDR3 contains 14 residues. The CDR3 here is CASRTTGGFTEAFF. The CDR3 DNA reads as TGTGCCAGCCGAACCACAGGGGGATTCACTGAAGCTTTCTTT.

The chain joins TRBV7-8 to TRBJ2-7, with 10 bases identical to TRBD2. This CDR3 is built from 18 residues. V trimming: 6 bases; J trimming: 4 bases; junction bases outside the gene matches: 18. Germline loops: CDR1 SGHVS, CDR2 FQNEAQ. The CDR3 nucleotides are TGTGCCAGCAGTCACCTCCTCTCCGGAAGCGGGAGGGAATACGAGCAGTACTTC. Translation: CASSHLLSGSGREYEQYF. Supplemented by reference TRBV7-8 and TRBJ2-7, the full variable domain reads GAGVSQSPRYKVAKRGQDVALRCDPISGHVSLFWYQQALGQGPEFLTYFQNEAQLDKSGLPSDRFFAERPEGSVSTLKIQRTQQEDSAVYLCASSHLLSGSGREYEQYFGPGTRLTVT.

This rearrangement joins TRBV6-5 to TRBJ2-5, with TRBD2 identical over 12 bases. The V and J ends lost 0 bases and 9 bases, in that order; junction bases with no gene match: 5. The CDR3 loop spans 15 amino acids. Per germline, CDR1 MNHEY and CDR2 SVGAGI. CDR3 protein: CASSYSILAGGPQYF. The CDR3 DNA reads as TGTGCCAGCAGTTACTCGATACTAGCGGGGGGCCCCCAGTACTTC.

This clone was detected only a few times. The chain uses TRBV7-9 and TRBJ1-3, with D perhaps matching TRBD1 (6 bases). Trimming took off 2 bases at V and 4 bases at J, with 12 bases between the two ends. Germline values: CDR1 SEHNR, CDR2 FQNEAQ (reference sequence). The CDR3 extends over 15 amino acids. The CDR3 is CASSLSGAVGNTIYF. The CDR3 DNA sequence: TGTGCCAGCAGCTTATCAGGGGCGGTGGGAAACACCATATATTTT.

The gene calls are TRBV28 and TRBJ2-3; D may be TRBD1 (5 bases). The germline CDR1 and CDR2 sequences are MDHEN and SYDVKM. V lost 3 bases to trimming and J lost 4 bases, with 17 bases between them. The CDR3 spans 16 residues. The CDR3 is CASSFQGGASSDTQYF. CDR3 nucleotide sequence: TGTGCCAGCAGTTTCCAGGGTGGGGCGTCGTCAGATACGCAGTATTTT.

The table lists this clone with a few counts. V is TRBV10-1 and J is TRBJ2-2, with D possibly matching TRBD1 (5 bases). Germline loops: CDR1 WNHNN, CDR2 SYGVQD (reference sequence). This CDR3 comprises 13 residues. V was clipped by 5 bases and J by 3 bases, with 7 bases between them. The CDR3 DNA reads TGCGCCAGCAGTCGACAGTACACCGGGGAGCTGTTTTTT. Its protein product is CASSRQYTGELFF.

The gene calls are TRBV9 and TRBJ2-1, with 8 bases lining up with TRBD1. CDR1 and CDR2 from the germline V gene are SGDLS and YYNGEE. CDR3 length: 16 amino acids. The ends lost 3 bases at V and 7 bases at J; junction bases unmatched: 12. CDR3: CASSAYGQGGRNEQFF. As DNA, the CDR3 is TGTGCCAGCAGCGCATACGGACAGGGAGGTCGGAATGAGCAGTTCTTC. Variable domain in full (rest from reference TRBV9 and TRBJ2-1): DSGVTQTPKHLITATGQRVTLRCSPRSGDLSVYWYQQSLDQGLQFLIQYYNGEERAKGNILERFSAQQFPDLHSELNLSSLELGDSALYFCASSAYGQGGRNEQFFGPGTRLTVL.

This clone showed up just once. V is TRBV28 and J is TRBJ1-2, with TRBD1 as a possible D gene (6 bases). The V and J ends lost 4 bases and 8 bases respectively, with 17 bases between them. Germline V gives CDR1 MDHEN, CDR2 SYDVKM. The CDR3 totals 14 residues. CDR3 in amino acids: CASSSTGQREGYTF. Here the CDR3 DNA reads TGTGCCAGCAGTTCTACAGGGCAGAGGGAGGGCTACACCTTC.

This chain uses TRBV23-1 with TRBJ1-4; possible D gene TRBD1, 6 bases. TRBV23-1 is assigned to the ORF class and has an uncertain function. The CDR3 spans 16 residues. The V end lost 3 bases, the J end lost 3 bases, and 14 bases lay between the germline ends. As DNA, the CDR3 is TGCGCCAGCAGTCAGCGCCCCAGGGGCCCTAATGAAAAACTGTTTTTT. This sequence encodes CASSQRPRGPNEKLFF.

The V call is TRBV11-2, the J call TRBJ2-7; 12 bases are a match to TRBD2. Per the germline V gene, CDR1 is SGHAT and CDR2 is FQNNGV. V dropped 5 bases and J dropped 3; count of bases not matched to a gene: 8. The CDR3 is 16 residues long. CDR3: CASSTWTSGKNYEQYF. DNA of the CDR3: TGTGCCAGCAGCACATGGACTAGCGGGAAAAACTACGAGCAGTACTTC.

This chain joins TRBV9 and TRBJ2-7; D possibly corresponds to TRBD2 (7 bases). The CDR3 is made up of 14 amino acids. Per the germline V gene, CDR1 is SGDLS and CDR2 is YYNGEE. Between the trimmed V and J ends, which lost 3 bases and 4 bases, there was a span of 14 bases. The CDR3: CASSASGEGYEQYF. The CDR3 DNA sequence: TGTGCCAGCAGCGCTTCAGGGGAGGGTTACGAGCAGTACTTC.

V gene TRBV5-1 combines with J gene TRBJ2-1; a weak D match, TRBD1 (5 bases). V lost 4 bases and J 6 bases, leaving 14 bases between the germline ends. Germline CDR1 SGHRS, CDR2 YFSETQ. The CDR3 contains 14 residues. The CDR3 sequence is CASSPGRGGNEQFF. The CDR3 DNA follows: TGCGCCAGCAGCCCCGGAAGGGGCGGCAATGAGCAGTTCTTC.